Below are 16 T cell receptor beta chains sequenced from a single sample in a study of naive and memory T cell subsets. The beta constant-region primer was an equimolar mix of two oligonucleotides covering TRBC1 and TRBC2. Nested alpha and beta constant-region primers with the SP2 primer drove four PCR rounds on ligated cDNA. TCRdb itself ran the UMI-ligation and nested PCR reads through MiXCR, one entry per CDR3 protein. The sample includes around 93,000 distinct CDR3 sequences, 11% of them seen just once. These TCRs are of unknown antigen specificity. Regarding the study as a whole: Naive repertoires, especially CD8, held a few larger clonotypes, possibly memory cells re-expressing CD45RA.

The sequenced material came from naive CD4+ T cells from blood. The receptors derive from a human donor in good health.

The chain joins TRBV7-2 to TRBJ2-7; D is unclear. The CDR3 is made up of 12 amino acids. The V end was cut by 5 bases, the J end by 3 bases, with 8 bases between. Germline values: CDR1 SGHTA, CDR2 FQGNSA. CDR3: CASSPSHYEQYF. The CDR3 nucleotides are TGTGCCAGCAGCCCTAGTCACTACGAGCAGTACTTC.

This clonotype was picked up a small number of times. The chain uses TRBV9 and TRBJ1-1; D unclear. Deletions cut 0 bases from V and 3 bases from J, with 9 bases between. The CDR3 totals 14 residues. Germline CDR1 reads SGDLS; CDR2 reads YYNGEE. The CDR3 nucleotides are TGTGCCAGCAGCGTAGGGTTTTTATACACTGAAGCTTTCTTT. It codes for CASSVGFLYTEAFF.

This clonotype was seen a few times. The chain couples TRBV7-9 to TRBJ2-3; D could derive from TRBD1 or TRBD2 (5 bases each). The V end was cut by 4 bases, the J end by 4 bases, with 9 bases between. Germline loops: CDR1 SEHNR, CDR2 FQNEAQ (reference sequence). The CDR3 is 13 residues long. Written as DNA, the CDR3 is TGTGCCAGCAGCTCCAGGGACCCAGATACGCAGTATTTT. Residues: CASSSRDPDTQYF.

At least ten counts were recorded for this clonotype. The CDR3 protein is CASRRQASTDTQYF. The CDR3 region has the DNA TGTGCCAGCAGAAGACAAGCTAGCACAGATACGCAGTATTTT. The rearrangement uses TRBV6-4 and TRBJ2-3; D is ambiguous. V was cut by 6 bases and J by 0 bases, with 10 bases left in between. Germline V CDR1 and CDR2: MRHNA, SNTAGT. CDR3 size: 14 residues.

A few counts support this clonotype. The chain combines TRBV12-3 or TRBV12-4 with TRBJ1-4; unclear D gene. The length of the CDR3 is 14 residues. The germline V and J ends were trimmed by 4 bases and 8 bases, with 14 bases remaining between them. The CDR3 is CASSSSPRGEKLFF. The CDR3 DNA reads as TGTGCCAGCAGTTCATCCCCGAGAGGAGAAAAACTGTTTTTT.

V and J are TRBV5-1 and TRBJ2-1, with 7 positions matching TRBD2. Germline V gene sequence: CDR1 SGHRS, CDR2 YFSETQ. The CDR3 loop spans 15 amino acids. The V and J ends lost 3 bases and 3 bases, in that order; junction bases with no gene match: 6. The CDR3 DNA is TGCGCCAGCAGCTACGTAGCGGGCAGCTACAATGAGCAGTTCTTC. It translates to CASSYVAGSYNEQFF. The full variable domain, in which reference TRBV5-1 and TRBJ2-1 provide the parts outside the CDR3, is KAGVTQTPRYLIKTRGQQVTLSCSPISGHRSVSWYQQTPGQGLQFLFEYFSETQRNKGNFPGRFSGRQFSNSRSEMNVSTLELGDSALYLCASSYVAGSYNEQFFGPGTRLTVL.

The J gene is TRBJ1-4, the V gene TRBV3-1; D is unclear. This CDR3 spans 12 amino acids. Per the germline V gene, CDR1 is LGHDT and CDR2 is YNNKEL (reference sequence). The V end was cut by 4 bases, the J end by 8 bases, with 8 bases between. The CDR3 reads CASSRNSEKLFF. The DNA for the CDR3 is TGTGCCAGCAGCCGTAACTCCGAAAAACTGTTTTTT.

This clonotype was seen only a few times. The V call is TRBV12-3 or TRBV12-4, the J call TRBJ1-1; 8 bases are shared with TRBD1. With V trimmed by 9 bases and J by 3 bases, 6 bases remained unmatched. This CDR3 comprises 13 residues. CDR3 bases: TGTGCCAGTCGGGACAGGTACGACACTGAAGCTTTCTTT. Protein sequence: CASRDRYDTEAFF.

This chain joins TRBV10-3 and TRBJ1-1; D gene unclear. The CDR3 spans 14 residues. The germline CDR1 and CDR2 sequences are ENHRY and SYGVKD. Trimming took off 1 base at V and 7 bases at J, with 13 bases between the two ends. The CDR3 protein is CAISEFPREIEAFF. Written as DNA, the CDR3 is TGTGCCATCAGTGAGTTTCCCCGAGAGATTGAAGCTTTCTTT.

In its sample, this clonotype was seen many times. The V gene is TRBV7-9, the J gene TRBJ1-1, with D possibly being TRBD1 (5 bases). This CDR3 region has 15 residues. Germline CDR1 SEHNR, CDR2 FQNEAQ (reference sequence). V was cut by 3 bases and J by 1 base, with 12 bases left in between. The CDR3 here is CASSFISTANTEAFF. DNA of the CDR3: TGTGCCAGCAGCTTTATTTCGACAGCGAACACTGAAGCTTTCTTT.

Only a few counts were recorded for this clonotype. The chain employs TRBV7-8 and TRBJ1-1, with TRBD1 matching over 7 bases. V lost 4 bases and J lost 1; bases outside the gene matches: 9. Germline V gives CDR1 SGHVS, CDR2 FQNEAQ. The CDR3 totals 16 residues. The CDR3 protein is CASSSGGGVKNTEAFF. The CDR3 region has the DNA TGTGCCAGCAGCTCAGGGGGTGGAGTAAAGAACACTGAAGCTTTCTTT.

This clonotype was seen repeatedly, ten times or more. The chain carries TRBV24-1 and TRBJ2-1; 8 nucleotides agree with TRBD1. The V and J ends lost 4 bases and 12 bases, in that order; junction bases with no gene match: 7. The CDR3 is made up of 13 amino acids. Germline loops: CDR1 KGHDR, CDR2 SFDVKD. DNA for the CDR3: TGTGCCACCAGTGAACGTAACGACAGGGGGCAGTTCTTC. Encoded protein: CATSERNDRGQFF.

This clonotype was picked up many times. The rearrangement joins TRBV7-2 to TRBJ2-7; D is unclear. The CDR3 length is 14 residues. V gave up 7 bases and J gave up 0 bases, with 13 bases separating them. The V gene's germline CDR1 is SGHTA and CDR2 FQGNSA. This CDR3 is CASKTPENSYEQYF. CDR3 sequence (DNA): TGTGCCAGCAAGACCCCGGAAAACTCCTACGAGCAGTACTTC.

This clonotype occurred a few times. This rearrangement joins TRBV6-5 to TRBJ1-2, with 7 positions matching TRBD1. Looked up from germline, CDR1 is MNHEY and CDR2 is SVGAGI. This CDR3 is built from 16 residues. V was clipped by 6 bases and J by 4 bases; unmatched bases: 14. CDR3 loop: CASRTMTGTARYGYTF. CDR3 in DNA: TGTGCCAGCAGAACTATGACCGGGACAGCCCGCTATGGCTACACCTTC.

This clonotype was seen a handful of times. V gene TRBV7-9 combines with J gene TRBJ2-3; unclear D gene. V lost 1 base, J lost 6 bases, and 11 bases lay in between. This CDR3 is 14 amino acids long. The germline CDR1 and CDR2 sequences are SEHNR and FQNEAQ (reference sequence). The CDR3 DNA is TGTGCCAGCAGCTTAGGCTCTGCCAGGGATACGCAGTATTTT. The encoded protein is CASSLGSARDTQYF.

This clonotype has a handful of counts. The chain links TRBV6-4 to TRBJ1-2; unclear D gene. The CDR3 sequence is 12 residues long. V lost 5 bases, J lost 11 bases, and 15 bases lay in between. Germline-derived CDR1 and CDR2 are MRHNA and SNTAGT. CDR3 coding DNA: TGTGCCAGCAGTCCCGACGGTCTCGGGTACACCTTC. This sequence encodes CASSPDGLGYTF.